This T cell receptor (beta chain) derives from a study of regulatory T cells in long-lasting Graves disease. Study-wide context: A definition of persistent Graves' disease required over 5 years of antithyroid drugs plus positive TSH receptor antibodies.

Regarding time point: persistent/refractory GD, antithyroid drugs over 5 years with positive TRAb. With RNA extracted from PBMCs as input, the TCR library was made. Libraries of TCR beta came from iRepertoire HTBI primers plus Arm-PCR of CDR3 regions. TCRdb recomputed calls from the multiplex PCR reads with MiXCR, one row per CDR3 protein. The profile covers approximately 350,000 distinct CDR3 sequences, with roughly 20% appearing a single time and around 30% taken by the ten largest. This clonotype has a count of ten or more. The CDR3 contains 15 residues. Per germline, CDR1 SGHRS and CDR2 YFSETQ. Trimming removed 4 bases at V and 4 bases at J, with 17 bases between.

This chain joins TRBV5-1 and TRBJ1-1; D remains ambiguous. Sample: peripheral blood mononuclear cells (PBMCs), taken when the disease was refractory, from a patient treated with antithyroid drugs. The sequence derives from a woman between 35 and 50 years old with Graves disease. CDR3 in DNA: TGCGCCAGCAGCCGAACTACGGAAGTGGGCACTGAAGCTTTCTTT. Translating gives CASSRTTEVGTEAFF.